These T cell receptor gamma chains were read from a single sample in a study of human gamma delta and Vdelta1 T cells. These TCRs are of unknown antigen specificity. TCRdb reanalyzed the PCR reads using CATT. Seen here are some 5,000 gamma-chain clones, less than 35% observed once, and the top ten hold just under 3%. The source material was Vdelta1 gamma-delta T cells from blood grown in culture (DOT cells). The receptors were sampled from a human donor in good health. The CDR3 runs from the conserved cysteine through the conserved F or W. Fields, in order: J gene, clone size, V gene, CDR3 protein, CDR3 DNA. A clone size is listed for some rows: how often the clone was seen (once, few, many), or a class if it is expanded.

TRGJP1 | . | TRGV10 | CAAWDCGWFKIF | TGTGCTGCGTGGGATTGTGGTTGGTTCAAGATATTT
TRGJP2 | . | TRGV5 | CATWDRCPSSDWIKTF | TGTGCCACCTGGGACAGGTGCCCGAGTAGTGATTGGATCAAGACGTTT
TRGJ1/TRGJ2 | few | TRGV4 | CATWDDNYKKLF | TGTGCCACCTGGGATGACAATTATAAGAAACTCTTT
TRGJP2 | few | TRGV4 | CATWGSGDWIKTF | TGTGCCACCTGGGGATCGGGTGATTGGATCAAGACGTTT
TRGJ1/TRGJ2 | . | TRGV3 | CATWDRRVGYKKLF | TGTGCCACCTGGGACAGGCGGGTCGGATATAAGAAACTCTTT
TRGJ1/TRGJ2 | . | TRGV4 | CATWDGRLNYYKKLF | TGTGCCACCTGGGACGGGCGTTTAAATTATTATAAGAAACTCTTT
TRGJP2 | large | TRGV4 | CATWEKDWIKTF | TGTGCCACCTGGGAAAAGGATTGGATCAAGACGTTT
TRGJ1/TRGJ2 | . | TRGV5 | CATWDPPYYKKLF | TGTGCCACCTGGGACCCCCCTTATTATAAGAAACTCTTT
TRGJP1 | few | TRGV11 | CTTVPAGVTTNTTGWFKIF | .
TRGJ1/TRGJ2 | medium-sized | TRGV9 | CALWEVESYKKLF | TGTGCCTTGTGGGAGGTGGAATCTTATAAGAAACTCTTT
TRGJ1/TRGJ2 | few | TRGV4 | CATWDGSYYKKLF | TGTGCCACCTGGGACGGTTCTTATTATAAGAAACTCTTT
TRGJ1/TRGJ2 | few | TRGV4 | CATWDGPCPSDIYYKKLF | TGTGCCACCTGGGACGGGCCTTGCCCTTCAGACATTTATTATAAGAAACTCTTT
TRGJP2 | few | TRGV3 | CATWDTPRSDWIKTF | TGTGCCACCTGGGACACACCCCGTAGTGATTGGATCAAGACGTTT
TRGJ1/TRGJ2 | few | TRGV2 | CATWDGEVENYKKLF | TGTGCCACCTGGGACGGGGAGGTGGAGAACTATAAGAAACTCTTT
TRGJ1/TRGJ2 | . | TRGV8 | CATWDRKNYKKLF | TGTGCCACCTGGGATAGGAAGAATTATAAGAAACTCTTT
TRGJP2 | . | TRGV2 | CATRAGGSDWIKTF | TGTGCCACTAGGGCGGGTGGTAGTGATTGGATCAAGACGTTT
TRGJ1/TRGJ2 | medium-sized | TRGV4 | CATWDEQSYYKKLF | TGTGCCACCTGGGATGAGCAAAGTTATTATAAGAAACTCTTT
TRGJ1/TRGJ2 | . | TRGV3 | CATWDSLNYKKLF | TGTGCCACCTGGGACAGCCTCAATTATAAGAAACTCTTT
TRGJ1/TRGJ2 | few | TRGV4 | CATWDCDYKKLF | TGTGCCACCTGGGACTGTGATTATAAGAAACTCTTT
TRGJ1/TRGJ2 | few | TRGV9 | CALWERNYYKKLF | TGTGCCTTGTGGGAGAGGAATTATTATAAGAAACTCTTT
TRGJ1/TRGJ2 | few | TRGV5 | CATWDGMKLF | TGTGCCACCTGGGACGGTATGAAACTCTTT
TRGJ1/TRGJ2 | few | TRGV3 | CATWDSDYYKKLF | TGTGCCACCTGGGACAGCGATTATTATAAGAAACTCTTT